What follows are 12 T cell receptor beta chains derived from one specimen sequenced in a study of sequential checkpoint blockade in melanoma. Treatment here: randomized to nivolumab then ipilimumab (arm A) or the reverse (arm B). The method was immunoSEQ multiplex PCR; TCRdb's version includes in-frame clones alone and lacks a portion of them. The sample holds roughly 2,000 clones, 25% to 35% seen once. The specimen comprised tumor tissue (inferred from file names), sampled from a patient given nivolumab and ipilimumab in sequence. These receptor sequences come from a human donor with melanoma.

There are a few counts of this clone. The chain recombines TRBV12-5 with TRBJ1-1, with 9 bases lining up with TRBD1. Germline V gene data show CDR1 as LGHNT and CDR2 as FRNRAP. This CDR3 is 13 amino acids long. The CDR3 region is CASTRDRDTEAFF. The CDR3 region has the DNA TGTGCCAGCACGAGGGACAGGGACACTGAAGCTTTCTTT.

The J gene is TRBJ2-3, the V gene TRBV7-8; TRBD1 might be the D (6 bases). Germline CDR1 is SGHVS and CDR2 is FQNEAQ. The CDR3 sequence is 19 residues long. The V end lost 5 bases, the J end lost 6 bases, and 30 bases lay between the germline ends. In DNA, the CDR3 is TGTGCCAGCAGCCAAGCCCGTCTGCTCCAGGGGAAGCCCTATGATACGCAGTATTTT. It specifies CASSQARLLQGKPYDTQYF.

This clone has more than one count but fewer than ten. This chain joins TRBV7-6 and TRBJ2-1; 9 bases map to TRBD2. V lost 9 bases, J lost 7 bases, and 16 bases stayed unmatched. Per germline, CDR1 SGHVS and CDR2 FNYEAQ. The CDR3 spans 16 residues. The CDR3 bases are TGTGCCAGAAGCGGGACTAGCTCGGGGGGGAAAAATGAGCAGTTCTTC. It is translated as CARSGTSSGGKNEQFF.

The CDR3 coding sequence is TGTGCCAGCAGCCACGGGGCGGTCCTTGGATGCACCTTC. Amino acids: CASSHGAVLGCTF. This chain links TRBV14 with TRBJ1-2, with a tentative D call TRBD1 (5 bases). Germline CDR1 reads SGHDN; CDR2 reads FVKESK. Between the trimmed V and J ends, which lost 3 bases and 13 bases, there was a span of 18 bases. The CDR3 contains 13 residues.

This clone was detected a few times. The rearrangement uses TRBV11-3 and TRBJ1-1; TRBD1 might be the D (5 bases). With 4 bases removed from V and 1 base from J, the gap between germline ends came to 13 bases. The CDR3 contains 15 residues. CDR1 and CDR2 from the germline V gene are SGHNT and YENEEA. The CDR3 sequence: CASSSYHRWNTEAFF. Here the CDR3 DNA reads TGTGCCAGCAGCTCCTACCACAGGTGGAACACTGAAGCTTTCTTT.

The rearrangement joins TRBV18 to TRBJ2-2; the match to TRBD1 covers 7 bases. Germline loops: CDR1 KGHSH, CDR2 LQKENI. This CDR3 spans 15 amino acids. The V segment lost 3 bases and the J segment 4 bases; nucleotides outside the gene matches: 5. The CDR3 DNA sequence: TGTGCCAGCTCACCCCGGGACAGTGGCACCGGGGAGCTGTTTTTT. It is translated as CASSPRDSGTGELFF.

The chain employs TRBV28 and TRBJ1-3; 7 nucleotides match TRBD1. CDR1 and CDR2 (germline): MDHEN, SYDVKM. The ends lost 6 bases at V and 1 base at J; junction bases unmatched: 3. This CDR3 has 14 residues. CDR3 sequence: CASRNRGSGNTIYF. CDR3 nucleotides: TGTGCCAGCAGAAACAGGGGATCTGGAAACACCATATATTTT.

This clone is labeled medium-sized (0.01 to 0.1%). CDR3 in DNA: TGTGCCAGCAGTCCAGGGGGGGTGAACACTGAAGCTTTCTTT. This gives the protein CASSPGGVNTEAFF. The rearrangement links TRBV6-8 to TRBJ1-1, with 7 bases aligning to TRBD1. This CDR3 region has 14 residues. J gave up 0 bases and V 5 bases, and 3 bases lay outside the gene matches. Germline loops: CDR1 MNHGY, CDR2 SAAAGT.

By sample share, this clone is medium-sized. This chain joins TRBV11-3 and TRBJ1-5; D remains unclear. The CDR3 sequence is 15 residues long. Trimming left V 4 bases short and J 0 bases short, with 10 bases between. Germline V lookup: CDR1 SGHNT, CDR2 YENEEA. The CDR3 reads CASSSYIDSNQPQHF. The DNA for the CDR3 is TGTGCCAGCAGCTCGTACATTGATAGCAATCAGCCCCAGCATTTT.

This clone rates as medium-sized. The chain recombines TRBV28 with TRBJ1-5; D remains unclear. The CDR3 length is 16 residues. Germline assignment: CDR1 MDHEN and CDR2 SYDVKM. V lost 7 bases, J lost 4 bases, and 20 bases lay in between. CDR3 residues: CASTDPRDLGNQPQHF. In DNA form, the CDR3 reads TGTGCCAGCACCGATCCTAGGGATCTGGGGAATCAGCCCCAGCATTTT.

Judged by abundance, this clone is medium-sized. J is TRBJ1-1 and V is TRBV6-8; the D gene is possibly TRBD1 (5 bases). Germline assignment: CDR1 MNHGY and CDR2 SAAAGT. CDR3 length: 13 amino acids. V lost 5 bases, J lost 1 base, and 8 bases lay in between. In DNA form, the CDR3 reads TGTGCCAGCAGTGACGGACAGAACACTGAAGCTTTCTTT. This codes for CASSDGQNTEAFF.

A few counts support this clone. The genes are TRBV15 and TRBJ1-2; TRBD1 agrees at 10 bases. This CDR3 has 15 amino acids. The germline V gene has CDR1 LNHNV and CDR2 YYDKDF (reference sequence). With 5 bases clipped from V and 4 bases from J, the junction kept 7 bases outside the gene matches. CDR3 DNA: TGTGCCACCAGCCGGGGACAGGGGATCGGCTATGGCTACACCTTC. Translation: CATSRGQGIGYGYTF.